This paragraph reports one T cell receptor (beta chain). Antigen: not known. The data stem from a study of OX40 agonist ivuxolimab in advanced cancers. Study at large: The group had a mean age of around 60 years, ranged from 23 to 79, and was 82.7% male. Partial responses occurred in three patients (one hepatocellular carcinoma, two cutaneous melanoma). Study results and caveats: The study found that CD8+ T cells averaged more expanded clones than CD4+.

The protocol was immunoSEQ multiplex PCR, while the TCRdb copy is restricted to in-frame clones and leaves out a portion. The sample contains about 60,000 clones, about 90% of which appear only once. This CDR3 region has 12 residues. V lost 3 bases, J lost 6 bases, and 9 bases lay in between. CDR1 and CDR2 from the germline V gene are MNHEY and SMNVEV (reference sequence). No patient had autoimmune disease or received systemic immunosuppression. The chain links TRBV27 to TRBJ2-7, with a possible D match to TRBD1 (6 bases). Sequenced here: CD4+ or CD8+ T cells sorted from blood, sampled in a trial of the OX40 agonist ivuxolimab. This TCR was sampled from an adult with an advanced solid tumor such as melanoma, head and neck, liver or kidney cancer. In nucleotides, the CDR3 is TGTGCCAGCAGTTTTTTCAGGGGCGAGCAGTACTTC. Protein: CASSFFRGEQYF.